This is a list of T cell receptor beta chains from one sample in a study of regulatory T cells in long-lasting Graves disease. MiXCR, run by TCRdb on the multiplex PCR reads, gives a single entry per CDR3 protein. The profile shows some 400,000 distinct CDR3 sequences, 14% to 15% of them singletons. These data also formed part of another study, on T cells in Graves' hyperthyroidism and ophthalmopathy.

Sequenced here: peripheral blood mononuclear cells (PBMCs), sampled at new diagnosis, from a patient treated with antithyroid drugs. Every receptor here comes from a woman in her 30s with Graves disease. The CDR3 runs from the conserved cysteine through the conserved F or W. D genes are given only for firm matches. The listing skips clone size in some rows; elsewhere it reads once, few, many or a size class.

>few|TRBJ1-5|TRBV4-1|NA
TGCGCCAGCAGCCAAAGGACGCTGAGCAATCAGCCCCAGCATTTT
CASSQRTLSNQPQHF
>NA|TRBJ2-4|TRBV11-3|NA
TGTGCCAGCAGCTTGTTTCTTTCGTCAGCTCTCAAAAACATTCAGTACTTC
CASSLFLSSALKNIQYF
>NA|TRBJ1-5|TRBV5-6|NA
TGTGCCAGCAGTTTATCTCCCGGGGCCGTCAACCAGCCCCAGCATTTT
CASSLSPGAVNQPQHF
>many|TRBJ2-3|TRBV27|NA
TGTGCCAGCAGTTTCAAGACCCCTCGCGTTGGCACAGATACGCAGTATTTT
CASSFKTPRVGTDTQYF
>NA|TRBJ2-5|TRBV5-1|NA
TGCGCCAGCAGCTTGGCCAGGGAAGGAGGAGAGACCCAGTACTTC
CASSLAREGGETQYF
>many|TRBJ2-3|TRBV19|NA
TGTGCCAGCAGTGGGGTGAGCACAGATACGCAGTATTTT
CASSGVSTDTQYF
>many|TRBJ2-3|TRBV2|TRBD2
TGTGCCAGCAGTGAGGAGGGTCTAGCGGGCACAGATACGCAGTATTTT
CASSEEGLAGTDTQYF
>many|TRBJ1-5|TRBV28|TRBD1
TGTGCCAGTGACAGGGCCAACAATCAGCCCCAGCATTTT
CASDRANNQPQHF
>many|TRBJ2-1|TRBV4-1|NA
TGCGCCAGCAGCCAAGATCCCCGTGGACACTCCTACAATGAGCAGTTCTTC
CASSQDPRGHSYNEQFF
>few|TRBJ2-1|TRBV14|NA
TGTGCCAGCAGCCAAGTTTCTGAGCAGTTCTTC
CASSQVSEQFF
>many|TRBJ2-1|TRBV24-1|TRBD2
TGTGCCACCAGTGATGGGCGGCTAGCGGGCTCCTACAATGAGCAGTTCTTC
CATSDGRLAGSYNEQFF
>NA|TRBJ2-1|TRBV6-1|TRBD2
TGTGTTATACAGGGACTAGCGGGAGGTGGAGAGCAGTTCTTC
CVIQGLAGGGEQFF
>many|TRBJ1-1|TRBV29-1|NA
TGCAGCGTTGACTTTGGGCAGCTGAACACTGAAGCTTTCTTT
CSVDFGQLNTEAFF
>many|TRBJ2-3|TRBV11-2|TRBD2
TGTGCCAGCGTATTTAGCGGGAAGACAGATACGCAGTATTTT
CASVFSGKTDTQYF
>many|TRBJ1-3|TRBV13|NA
TGTGCCAGCAGCCTACGGGAGGGGTGGCCTGGAAACACCATATATTTT
CASSLREGWPGNTIYF
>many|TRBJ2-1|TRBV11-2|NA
TGTGCCAGCAGCTTAGATAGGTCTCCCCAGCAGTTCTTC
CASSLDRSPQQFF
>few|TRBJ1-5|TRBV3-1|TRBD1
TGTGCCAGCAGCCAATCCGGGACAGGGGACTTCGCGGTTATGAGCAATCAGCCCCAGCATTTT
CASSQSGTGDFAVMSNQPQHF
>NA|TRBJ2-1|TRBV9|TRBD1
TGTGCCAGCAGCACCGGGACAGGGGCCTACAATGAGCAGTTCTTC
CASSTGTGAYNEQFF
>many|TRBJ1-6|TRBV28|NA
TGTGCCAGCAGTTTAAGGACAGCCTATAATTCACCCCTCCACTTT
CASSLRTAYNSPLHF
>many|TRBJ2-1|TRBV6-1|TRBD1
TGTGCCAGCAGTGAAGACACAGGGGGCAATGAGCAGTTCTTC
CASSEDTGGNEQFF
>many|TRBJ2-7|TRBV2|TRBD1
TGTGCCAGCATCCCCCTCTGGACAGGGGCGTCCTACGAGCAGTACTTC
CASIPLWTGASYEQYF
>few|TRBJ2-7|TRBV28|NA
TGTGCCAGCAGTACCCCCGCCGAGCAGTACTTC
CASSTPAEQYF
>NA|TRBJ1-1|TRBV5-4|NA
TGTGCCAGCAGCAGGGGCCAAGATGAAGCTTTCTTT
CASSRGQDEAFF
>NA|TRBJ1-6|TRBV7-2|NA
TGTGCCAGCAGCTTGGGGGGGTTTAATTCACCCCTCCACTTT
CASSLGGFNSPLHF
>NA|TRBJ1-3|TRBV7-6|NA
TGTGCCAGCAGCCCCCCCGGCCCAAGAGGAAACACCATATATTTT
CASSPPGPRGNTIYF
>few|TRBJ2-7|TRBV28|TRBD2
TGTGCCAGCAGTACTCTGGCGGGGGGCCACGAGCAGTACTTC
CASSTLAGGHEQYF
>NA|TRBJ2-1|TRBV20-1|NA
TGCAGTGCTAGGCCCTGGGGTAGCCATTACAATGAGCAGTTCTTC
CSARPWGSHYNEQFF
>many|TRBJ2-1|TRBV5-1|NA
TGCGCCAGCAGCTTGGGACTAGGGGACAATGAGCAGTTCTTC
CASSLGLGDNEQFF
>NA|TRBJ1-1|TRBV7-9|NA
TGTGCCGGCAGCTTAGGGGTGGACACTGAAGCTTTCTTT
CAGSLGVDTEAFF
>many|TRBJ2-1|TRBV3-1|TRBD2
TGTGCCAGCAGCTCCTCTAGCGGCTACAATGAGCAGTTCTTC
CASSSSSGYNEQFF
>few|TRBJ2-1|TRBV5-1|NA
TGCGCCAGCAGCTTGTTGACCTATGAGCAGTTCTTC
CASSLLTYEQFF
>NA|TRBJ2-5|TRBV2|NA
TGTGCCAGCAGTGGAAGGGCAGTATCGGCCCGGGGGTGGGAGACCCAGTACTTC
CASSGRAVSARGWETQYF
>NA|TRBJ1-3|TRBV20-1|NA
TGCAGTGCTAGAGGAGGGGGGTTGGTATCTGGAAACACCATATATTTT
CSARGGGLVSGNTIYF
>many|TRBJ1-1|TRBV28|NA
TGTGCCAGCAGTTTCGGATTTATGGGGAACACTGAAGCTTTCTTT
CASSFGFMGNTEAFF
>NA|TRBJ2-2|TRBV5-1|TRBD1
TGCGCCAGCAGCCCGGACAGGGGGATAACCGGGGAGCTGTTTTTT
CASSPDRGITGELFF
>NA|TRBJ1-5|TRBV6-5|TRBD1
TGTGCCAGCAGTTACCTGGGACAGGAGTATAGCAATCAGCCCCAGCATTTT
CASSYLGQEYSNQPQHF
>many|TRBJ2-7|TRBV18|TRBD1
TGTGCCAGCTCACCATCGATGAGAGGACAGGGCTTATACGAGCAGTACTTC
CASSPSMRGQGLYEQYF
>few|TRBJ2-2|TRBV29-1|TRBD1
TGCAGCGTTATGGGACCGCAGACAGGGGGAATCGGGGAGCTGTTTTTT
CSVMGPQTGGIGELFF
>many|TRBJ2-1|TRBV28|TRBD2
TGTGCCAGCAGTTTAGCTGGGACTAGTAATCGCAATGAGCAGTTCTTC
CASSLAGTSNRNEQFF
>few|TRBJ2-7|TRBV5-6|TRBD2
TGTGCCAGCAGCTCTGGACTAGTTCCCTCCTACGAGCAGTACTTC
CASSSGLVPSYEQYF
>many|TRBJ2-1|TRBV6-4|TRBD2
TGTGCCAGCAGTGCTTCCGGGACTAGTAGGAATGAGCAGTTCTTC
CASSASGTSRNEQFF
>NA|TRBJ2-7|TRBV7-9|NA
TGTGCCAGCAGCTTTGGACGGTACTACGAGCAGTACTTC
CASSFGRYYEQYF
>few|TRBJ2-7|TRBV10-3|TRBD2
TGTGCCATCAGTGAGGGGAGGGGCTATACTTTC
CAISEGRGYTF
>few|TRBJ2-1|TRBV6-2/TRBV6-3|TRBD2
TGTGCCAGCAGTTACCCCGGGACTAGCGGTACCTACAATGAGCAGTTCTTC
CASSYPGTSGTYNEQFF
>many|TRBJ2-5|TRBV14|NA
TGTGCCAGCAGCCCGAGGGACTTCCAAGAGACCCAGTACTTC
CASSPRDFQETQYF
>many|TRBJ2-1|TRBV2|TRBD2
TGTGCCAGCAGCCGACTAGCCGACAATGAGCAGTTCTTC
CASSRLADNEQFF
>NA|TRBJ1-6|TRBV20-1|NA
TGCAGTGCTAGAGAATTGGCGAGCTCCTATAATTCACCCCTCCACTTT
CSARELASSYNSPLHF
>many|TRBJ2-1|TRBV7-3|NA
TGTGCCAGCAGCTTAAGATCGGGAGTAGTTTACAATGAGCAGTTCTTC
CASSLRSGVVYNEQFF
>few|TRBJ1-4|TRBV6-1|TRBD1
TGTGCCAGCAGTGAAGGGAACAGGGGTAATGAAAAACTGTTTTTT
CASSEGNRGNEKLFF
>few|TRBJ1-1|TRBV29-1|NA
TGCAGCGTCTTCGGGTTGAACACTGAAGCTTTCTTT
CSVFGLNTEAFF
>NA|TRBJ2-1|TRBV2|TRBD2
TGTGCCAGCAGTGGCCTCCTAGCGGGGGGCCACAATGAGCAGTTCTTC
CASSGLLAGGHNEQFF
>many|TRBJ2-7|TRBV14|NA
TGTGCCAGCAGCCAGGGGCATTACTCCTACGAGCAGTACTTC
CASSQGHYSYEQYF
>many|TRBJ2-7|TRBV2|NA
TGTGCCAGCAGTGAAGTGGGGACGGGAAGCTACGAGCAGTACTTC
CASSEVGTGSYEQYF
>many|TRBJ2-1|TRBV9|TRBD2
TGTGCCAGCAGCGTAGCTGGTAGCGGGTACAATGAGCAGTTCTTC
CASSVAGSGYNEQFF
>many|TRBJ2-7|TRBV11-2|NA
TGTGCCAGCAGCTTAGGGGGGGCGAAAACCTACGAGCAGTACTTC
CASSLGGAKTYEQYF
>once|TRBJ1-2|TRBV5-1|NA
TGCGCCAGCAGCTCACCAACCCGGGACTCAAATACAAACTATGGCTACACCTTC
CASSSPTRDSNTNYGYTF
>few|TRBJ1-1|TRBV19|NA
TGTGCCAGTAGTATAGATCCCCCGGGGGCAGGCGCTTTCTTT
CASSIDPPGAGAFF
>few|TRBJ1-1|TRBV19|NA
TGTGCCAGTAGTATTGGAGGGCCAGGCGAAGCTTTCTTT
CASSIGGPGEAFF
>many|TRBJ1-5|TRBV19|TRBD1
TGTGCCAGTTCAGCCGGGACAGGGATTTTCAATAGCAATCAGCCCCAGCATTTT
CASSAGTGIFNSNQPQHF
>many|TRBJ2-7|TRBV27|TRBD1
TGTGCCAGCAGTTTCGACAGGGGTATATACGAGCAGTACTTC
CASSFDRGIYEQYF